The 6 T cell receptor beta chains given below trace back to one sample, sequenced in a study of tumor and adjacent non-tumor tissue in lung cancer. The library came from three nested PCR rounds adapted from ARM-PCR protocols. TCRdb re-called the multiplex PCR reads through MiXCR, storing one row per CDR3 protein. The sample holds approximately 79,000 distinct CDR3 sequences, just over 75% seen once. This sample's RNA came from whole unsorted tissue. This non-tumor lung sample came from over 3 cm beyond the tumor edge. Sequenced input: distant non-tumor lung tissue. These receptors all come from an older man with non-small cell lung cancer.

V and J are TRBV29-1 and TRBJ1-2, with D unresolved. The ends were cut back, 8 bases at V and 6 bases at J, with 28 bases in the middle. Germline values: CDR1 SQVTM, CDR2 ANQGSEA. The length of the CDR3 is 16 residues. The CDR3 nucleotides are TGCAGCCTTGTCCCCTTTCGATCCTCGGGAGAAGATGGCTACACCTTC. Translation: CSLVPFRSSGEDGYTF.

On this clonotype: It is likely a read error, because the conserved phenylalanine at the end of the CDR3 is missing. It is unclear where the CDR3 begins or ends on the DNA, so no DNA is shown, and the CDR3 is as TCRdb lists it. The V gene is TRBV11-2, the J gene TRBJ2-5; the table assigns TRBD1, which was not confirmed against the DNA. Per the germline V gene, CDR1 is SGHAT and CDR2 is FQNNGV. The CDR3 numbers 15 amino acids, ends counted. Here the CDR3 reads CASSPGTVGQETRYL.

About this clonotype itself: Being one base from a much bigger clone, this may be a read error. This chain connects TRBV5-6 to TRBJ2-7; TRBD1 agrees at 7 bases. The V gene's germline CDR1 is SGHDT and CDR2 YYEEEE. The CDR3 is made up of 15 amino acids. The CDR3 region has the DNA TGTGCCAGCATCTTGCTCGACAGGGACGGGTACGAGCAGTACTTC. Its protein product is CASILLDRDGYEQYF.

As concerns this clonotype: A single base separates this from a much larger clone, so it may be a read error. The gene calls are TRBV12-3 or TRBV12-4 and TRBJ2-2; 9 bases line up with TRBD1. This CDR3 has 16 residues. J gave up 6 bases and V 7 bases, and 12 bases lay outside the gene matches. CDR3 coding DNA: TGTGCCAGCAACCCGGGACAGGGCTATAGCCCCGGGGAGCTGTTTTTT. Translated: CASNPGQGYSPGELFF.

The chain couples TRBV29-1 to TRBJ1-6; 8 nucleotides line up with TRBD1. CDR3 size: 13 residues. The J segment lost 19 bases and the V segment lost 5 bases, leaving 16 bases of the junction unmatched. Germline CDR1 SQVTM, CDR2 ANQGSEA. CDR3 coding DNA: TGCAGCGTTAAGACAGGGGATAGTTCATCACTTCACTTT. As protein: CSVKTGDSSSLHF. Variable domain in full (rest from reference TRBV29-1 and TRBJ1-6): SAVISQKPSRDICQRGTSLTIQCQVDSQVTMMFWYRQQPGQSLTLIATANQGSEATYESGFVIDKFPISRPNLTFSTLTVSNMSPEDSSIYLCSVKTGDSSSLHFGNGTRLTVT.

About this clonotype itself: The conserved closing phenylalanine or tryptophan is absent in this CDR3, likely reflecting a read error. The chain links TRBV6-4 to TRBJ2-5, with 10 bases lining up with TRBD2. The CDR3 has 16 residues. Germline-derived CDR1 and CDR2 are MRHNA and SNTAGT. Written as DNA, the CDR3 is TGTGCCAGGAGTGACTCACTAGCGGGGCAGCAAGAGACCCAGTACTGC. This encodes CARSDSLAGQQETQYC.